This TCR beta chain came from a study of human T cells and chemical hapten exposure. Indicated time point: patch test 2, 6 weeks after DPC sensitization. Regarding treatment: therapeutic diphenylcyclopropenone sensitization with weekly scalp DPC. Points from the study as a whole: As the donors had alopecia, their immune response may differ from healthy people's.

The V gene lost 2 bases and the J gene lost 0 bases, with 20 bases spanning the gap. Germline V CDR1 and CDR2: SGHTA, FQGNSA. The CDR3 sequence is 20 residues long. TCRdb re-derived calls from the RACE reads in MiXCR, one entry per CDR3 protein. The sample shows tens of thousands of distinct CDR3 sequences, 3% to 3.5% of them seen only once. This clonotype was seen ten or more times. Its antigen remains unknown. The sequence came from a middle-aged man with alopecia areata. Some clones in this sample may be carry-over from other donors' samples. The rearrangement joins TRBV7-2 to TRBJ2-6, with D perhaps TRBD1 (6 bases). The input for sequencing was whole blood, taken in connection with sensitization to the hapten diphenylcyclopropenone (DPC). Here the CDR3 reads CASSLPLTGAPLSGANVLTF. CDR3 DNA: TGTGCCAGCAGCTTACCTCTGACAGGTGCTCCACTCTCTGGGGCCAACGTCCTGACTTTC.